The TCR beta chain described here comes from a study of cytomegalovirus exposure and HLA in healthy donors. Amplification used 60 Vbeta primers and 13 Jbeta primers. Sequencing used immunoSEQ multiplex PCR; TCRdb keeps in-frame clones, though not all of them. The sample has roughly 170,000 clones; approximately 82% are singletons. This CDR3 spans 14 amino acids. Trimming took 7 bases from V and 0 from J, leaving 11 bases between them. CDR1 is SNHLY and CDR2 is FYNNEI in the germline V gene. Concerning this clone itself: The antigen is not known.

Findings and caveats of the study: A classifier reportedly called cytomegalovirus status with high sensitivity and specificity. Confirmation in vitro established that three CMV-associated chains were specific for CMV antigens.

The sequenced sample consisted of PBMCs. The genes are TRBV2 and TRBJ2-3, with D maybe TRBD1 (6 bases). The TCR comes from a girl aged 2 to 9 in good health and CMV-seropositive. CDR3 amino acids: CASNQQGSTDTQYF. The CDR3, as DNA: TGTGCCAGCAACCAACAGGGAAGCACAGATACGCAGTATTTT.